The present entry profiles one T cell receptor (beta chain) with its context. This entry is derived from a study of blood T cell repertoires in COVID-19. The protocol was immunoSEQ multiplex PCR, while the TCRdb copy is restricted to in-frame clones and leaves out a portion. The sample consists of approximately 320,000 clones, almost 85% of them appearing once. The germline V and J ends were trimmed by 10 bases and 4 bases, with 19 bases remaining between them. CDR1 is LNHDA, CDR2 SQIVND, per germline (reference sequence). This CDR3 contains 14 residues. The sequenced sample consisted of peripheral blood. The receptor's source is a human donor in a cohort sampled during active COVID-19. The genes are TRBV19 and TRBJ1-2; D is ambiguous. CDR3 DNA sequence: TGTGCCACTTCCCCCCATTCCTCACTCTATGGCTACACCTTC. Its protein is CATSPHSSLYGYTF.